This T cell receptor beta chain was documented in a study of blood T cell repertoires in COVID-19. Study summary: T cells, B-cell-depleted T cells, or PBMCs supplied cDNA or gDNA.

V dropped 6 bases and J dropped 7; count of bases not matched to a gene: 5. The germline V gene encodes CDR1 MNHEY and CDR2 SMNVEV (reference sequence). This CDR3 spans 14 amino acids. Assay: immunoSEQ multiplex PCR; the TCRdb copy retains only in-frame clones and omits some. This sample has 300,000 to 400,000 clones, with roughly 89% found just once. This clone came up once. Cohort assignment relied on participant-reported clinical history. Donors in Cohort 3 counted as recovered after two negative PCRs, clearance, or symptom resolution. This chain joins TRBV27 and TRBJ1-6; 8 bases map to TRBD1. The sequence derives from a man in his 60s who had recovered from COVID-19. Sequencing was done on a sample of PBMCs or T cells enriched from blood (not recorded which). CDR3 DNA: TGTGCCAGCAGCCGGGACAGGTCCAATTCACCCCTCCACTTT. Its protein is CASSRDRSNSPLHF.